The 32 T cell receptor beta chains presented below share a single source sample, sequenced in a study of blood T cell repertoires in COVID-19. Only in-frame clones appear in the TCRdb table, and some are missing; sequencing was by immunoSEQ multiplex PCR. Of around 210,000 clones listed, roughly 90% are singletons. What was sequenced was peripheral blood. Receptors originate from a woman aged 65 to 85 with acute or convalescent COVID-19.

The J gene is TRBJ2-2, the V gene TRBV24-1; weak D call: TRBD1 (6 bases). Germline assignment: CDR1 KGHDR and CDR2 SFDVKD. The length of the CDR3 is 14 residues. Deletions cut 3 bases from V and 6 bases from J, with 10 bases between. CDR3: CATSDPDRPGELFF. The CDR3 DNA sequence: TGTGCCACCAGTGATCCTGACAGGCCCGGGGAGCTGTTTTTT.

This clone was picked up one time. V is TRBV18 and J is TRBJ2-7; 11 bases are shared with TRBD1. Per the germline V gene, CDR1 is KGHSH and CDR2 is LQKENI. This CDR3 has 14 amino acids. V lost 3 bases and J lost 7; bases outside the gene matches: 5. The CDR3 nucleotides are TGTGCCAGCTCACCGGGACAGGGGGTCGGTGAGCAGTACTTC. This gives the protein CASSPGQGVGEQYF.

The CDR3 DNA follows: TGTGCCAGCAGCTCCGCAGGGATTAATGAAAAACTGTTTTTT. It yields the protein CASSSAGINEKLFF. The chain couples TRBV7-9 to TRBJ1-4; D is perhaps TRBD1 (5 bases). The CDR3 spans 14 residues. CDR1 SEHNR and CDR2 FQNEAQ come from the germline V gene (reference sequence). Trimming shortened V by 4 bases and J by 4 bases, and 10 bases separated the two germline ends.

The rearrangement uses TRBV10-3 and TRBJ1-1, with D unclear. This CDR3 contains 13 residues. Trimming pared 4 bases from V and 0 bases from J, leaving 6 bases between. Looked up from germline, CDR1 is ENHRY and CDR2 is SYGVKD. CDR3 residues: CAISGNLNTEAFF. The CDR3 coding sequence is TGTGCCATCAGTGGCAACTTGAACACTGAAGCTTTCTTT.

This chain links TRBV6-6 with TRBJ1-5; 8 bases agree with TRBD1. The CDR3 extends over 12 amino acids. J gave up 6 bases and V 7 bases, and 2 bases lay outside the gene matches. Germline CDR1 is MNHNY and CDR2 is SVGAGI (reference sequence). For the CDR3, the DNA is TGTGCCAGCAACAGGGGGGGTCAGCCCCAGCATTTT. Its translation is CASNRGGQPQHF.

The CDR3 loop reads CSASSVTSGIQETQYF. CDR3 bases: TGCAGTGCTAGTTCCGTGACTAGCGGCATCCAAGAGACCCAGTACTTC. The chain joins TRBV20-1 to TRBJ2-5, with 9 bases aligning to TRBD2. The CDR3 loop spans 16 amino acids. CDR1 is DFQATT and CDR2 is SNEGSKA in the germline V gene (reference sequence). The trim removed 3 bases at V and 1 base at J, leaving 9 bases unmatched.

This sequence joins TRBV28 and TRBJ2-1; 11 bases agree with TRBD2. The J segment lost 6 bases and the V segment lost 5 bases, leaving 6 bases of the junction unmatched. The CDR3 is 15 amino acids. Germline V gene data show CDR1 as MDHEN and CDR2 as SYDVKM. The CDR3 here is CASSAGTSGLNEQFF. The CDR3 DNA follows: TGTGCCAGCAGTGCCGGGACTAGCGGACTCAATGAGCAGTTCTTC.

This chain links TRBV5-1 with TRBJ2-3, with 11 bases fitting TRBD2. Per the germline V gene, CDR1 is SGHRS and CDR2 is YFSETQ. This CDR3 region has 16 residues. With V trimmed by 3 bases and J by 0 bases, 3 bases remained unmatched. DNA of the CDR3: TGCGCCAGCAGCTCGGGACTAGCGGCGAGCACAGATACGCAGTATTTT. This codes for CASSSGLAASTDTQYF.

The rearrangement uses TRBV5-3 and TRBJ2-7; 9 bases match TRBD1. TRBV5-3 is given ORF status, its function remaining uncertain. V shed 0 bases and J 3 bases; nucleotides not matched to a gene: 4. The CDR3 has 15 residues. CDR3 sequence: CARSLAGTGYYEQYF. CDR3 nucleotides: TGTGCCAGAAGCTTGGCCGGGACAGGGTACTACGAGCAGTACTTC.

The sample holds many counts of this clone. The V and J genes are TRBV3-1 (or the pseudogene TRBV3-2) and TRBJ1-2; tentatively, D is TRBD1 (5 bases). Per germline, CDR1 LGHDT and CDR2 YNNKEL (reference sequence). CDR3 length: 16 residues. V shed 1 base and J shed 2 bases, with 14 bases lying between them. The CDR3 here is CASSQGQIALNYGYTF. Written as DNA, the CDR3 is TGTGCCAGCAGCCAAGGACAGATAGCACTGAACTATGGCTACACCTTC.

The gene calls are TRBV7-8 and TRBJ2-7, with TRBD1 matching over 10 bases. This CDR3 spans 16 amino acids. Trimming removed 3 bases from V and 3 bases from J; junction bases left unmatched: 8. CDR1 is SGHVS, CDR2 FQNEAQ, per germline. CDR3 amino acids: CASSFSGTGVRYEQYF. The DNA for the CDR3 is TGTGCCAGCAGCTTTTCCGGGACAGGGGTACGCTACGAGCAGTACTTC.

This chain uses TRBV25-1 with TRBJ1-2; weak D call: TRBD1 (6 bases). The length of the CDR3 is 14 residues. Trimming shortened V by 1 base and J by 4 bases, and 10 bases separated the two germline ends. Germline V gene data show CDR1 as MGHDK and CDR2 as SYGVNS. The CDR3 loop is CASSELKGGYGYTF. The CDR3 DNA sequence: TGTGCCAGCAGTGAATTGAAAGGGGGCTATGGCTACACCTTC.

This chain uses TRBV11-2 with TRBJ1-5; no firm D call. Between the trimmed V and J ends, which lost 5 bases and 4 bases, there was a span of 9 bases. This CDR3 spans 13 amino acids. The germline gives CDR1 SGHAT, CDR2 FQNNGV. The CDR3 sequence is CASSRSPNQPQHF. In nucleotides, the CDR3 is TGTGCCAGCAGCCGTAGCCCGAATCAGCCCCAGCATTTT.

The sample holds one count of this clone. This chain connects TRBV28 to TRBJ1-2; D unresolved. The germline gives CDR1 MDHEN, CDR2 SYDVKM. This CDR3 is 14 amino acids long. V dropped 6 bases and J dropped 4 bases, with 15 bases sitting between them. The CDR3 sequence is CASRSAQLLYGYTF. DNA of the CDR3: TGTGCCAGCAGATCCGCACAGCTCCTCTATGGCTACACCTTC.

This clone has a single count. The chain combines TRBV10-1 with TRBJ2-1; TRBD1 aligns across 10 bases. CDR3 length: 15 residues. Germline V gives CDR1 WNHNN, CDR2 SYGVQD (reference sequence). V was clipped by 9 bases and J by 2 bases; unmatched bases: 7. The CDR3 DNA follows: TGCGCCAGTTCTCCCGGGACAGGGGCCTACAATGAGCAGTTCTTC. It translates to CASSPGTGAYNEQFF.

This clone was observed a few times. V gene TRBV5-8 combines with J gene TRBJ2-1, with D perhaps matching TRBD2 (7 bases). The CDR3 has 16 amino acids. Deletions cut 6 bases from V and 0 bases from J, with 16 bases between. The V gene's germline CDR1 is SGHTS and CDR2 YDEGEE. The CDR3 here is CASTPGGLSSYNEQFF. The CDR3 coding sequence is TGTGCCAGCACCCCGGGGGGCCTCAGCTCCTACAATGAGCAGTTCTTC.

The chain has TRBV10-3 and TRBJ1-2, with a weak D call TRBD1 (5 bases). The V end was cut by 2 bases, the J end by 0 bases, with 10 bases between. This CDR3 has 15 residues. CDR1 is ENHRY, CDR2 SYGVKD, per germline. The CDR3 DNA is TGTGCCATCAGTGAGGGAGGGGTTGCTAACTATGGCTACACCTTC. Encoded protein: CAISEGGVANYGYTF.

The chain joins TRBV15 to TRBJ2-1; TRBD1 matches at 7 bases. CDR3 length: 16 residues. J gave up 5 bases and V 3 bases, and 10 bases lay outside the gene matches. Germline V gene sequence: CDR1 LNHNV, CDR2 YYDKDF (reference sequence). The CDR3 region is CATSRTFWDRDNEQFF. CDR3 DNA sequence: TGTGCCACCAGCAGGACATTTTGGGACAGAGACAATGAGCAGTTCTTC.

This rearrangement joins TRBV7-7 to TRBJ2-5, with 7 positions matching TRBD1. The CDR3 has 15 residues. Germline V gene data show CDR1 as SSHAT and CDR2 as FNYEAQ (reference sequence). V dropped 4 bases and J dropped 4; count of bases not matched to a gene: 9. CDR3 sequence: CASSSLGTEGETQYF. CDR3 DNA sequence: TGTGCCAGCAGCTCCCTCGGGACAGAGGGAGAGACCCAGTACTTC. The complete variable domain, with remaining parts taken from reference TRBV7-7 and TRBJ2-5, reads GAGVSQSPRYKVTKRGQDVTLRCDPISSHATLYWYQQALGQGPEFLTYFNYEAQPDKSGLPSDRFSAERPEGSISTLTIQRTEQRDSAMYRCASSSLGTEGETQYFGPGTRLLVL.

The V and J genes are TRBV18 and TRBJ1-1; D not resolved. The CDR3 consists of 14 residues. V gave up 2 bases and J gave up 0 bases, with 7 bases separating them. Germline lookup yields CDR1 KGHSH and CDR2 LQKENI. For the CDR3, the DNA is TGTGCCAGCTCACCAGTCAGTGTGAACACTGAAGCTTTCTTT. Its protein product is CASSPVSVNTEAFF.

The chain employs TRBV5-1 and TRBJ1-2, with D maybe TRBD1 (6 bases). Trimming left V 0 bases short and J 4 bases short, with 13 bases between. The CDR3 runs 15 residues. The germline gives CDR1 SGHRS, CDR2 YFSETQ. The CDR3 nucleotides are TGCGCCAGCAGCTTGGAGGGAACAGGGATCTATGGCTACACCTTC. It is translated as CASSLEGTGIYGYTF. Variable domain in full (rest from reference TRBV5-1 and TRBJ1-2): KAGVTQTPRYLIKTRGQQVTLSCSPISGHRSVSWYQQTPGQGLQFLFEYFSETQRNKGNFPGRFSGRQFSNSRSEMNVSTLELGDSALYLCASSLEGTGIYGYTFGSGTRLTVV.

The DNA for the CDR3 is TGTGCCAGCCGGACAGGGAGGGGAAAACTGTTTTTT. Encoded protein: CASRTGRGKLFF. The V call is TRBV28, the J call TRBJ1-4, with 8 bases matching TRBD1. V lost 8 bases, J lost 10 bases, and 6 bases stayed unmatched. The CDR3 is 12 residues long. Germline values: CDR1 MDHEN, CDR2 SYDVKM.

This chain connects TRBV24-1 to TRBJ2-7; D may be TRBD1 (5 bases). The ends were cut back, 7 bases at V and 2 bases at J, with 20 bases in the middle. CDR1 is KGHDR, CDR2 SFDVKD, per germline. The CDR3 is 16 amino acids. The CDR3 sequence: CATSSTYPGPAYEQYF. CDR3 in DNA: TGTGCCACCAGCTCGACCTATCCAGGGCCGGCCTACGAGCAGTACTTC.

The chain uses TRBV29-1 and TRBJ1-4, with D hard to call. V dropped 7 bases and J dropped 8 bases, with 14 bases sitting between them. The CDR3 covers 12 residues. Germline V lookup: CDR1 SQVTM, CDR2 ANQGSEA. The CDR3 is CSAGVDWEKLFF. CDR3 DNA sequence: TGCAGCGCCGGAGTTGATTGGGAAAAACTGTTTTTT.

The table lists this clone with a few counts. CDR3 in DNA: TGTGCCAGCAGCCCGGCGGGGGTTCACACTGAAGCTTTCTTT. Protein product: CASSPAGVHTEAFF. The chain is built from TRBV7-2 and TRBJ1-1; a weak D match, TRBD1 (5 bases). CDR3 length: 14 amino acids. The germline CDR1 and CDR2 sequences are SGHTA and FQGNSA. The V gene lost 5 bases and the J gene lost 3 bases, with 13 bases spanning the gap.

CDR3 sequence reads: CASSLGRGGGTEAFF. DNA of the CDR3: TGTGCCAGCAGCTTAGGAAGAGGAGGAGGCACTGAAGCTTTCTTT. The chain recombines TRBV7-9 with TRBJ1-1; D not certain. CDR1 SEHNR and CDR2 FQNEAQ come from the germline V gene (reference sequence). The CDR3 is 15 amino acids. V shed 1 base and J shed 4 bases, with 13 bases lying between them.

J is TRBJ1-2 and V is TRBV11-3; a weak D match, TRBD1 (5 bases). The CDR3 runs 16 residues. V lost 1 base to trimming and J lost 0 bases, with 12 bases between them. The V gene's germline CDR1 is SGHNT and CDR2 YENEEA. The CDR3 reads CASSLVLGGANYGYTF. CDR3 coding DNA: TGTGCCAGCAGCTTAGTGCTGGGAGGGGCTAACTATGGCTACACCTTC.

This chain joins TRBV5-1 and TRBJ1-3; 9 nucleotides line up with TRBD1. The junction had 8 bases not matched to a gene; V was cut back by 6 bases and J by 4 bases. CDR3 size: 15 residues. Germline values: CDR1 SGHRS, CDR2 YFSETQ. The CDR3 DNA reads as TGCGCCAGCACCCAAGGTGGGACAGGGGGAAACACCATATATTTT. Translating gives CASTQGGTGGNTIYF.

The chain carries TRBV18 and TRBJ1-5; a possible D gene is TRBD1 (5 bases). V was shortened by 3 bases and J by 7 bases, with 10 bases between the two germline ends. The CDR3 length is 13 residues. Germline V gene lookup returns CDR1 KGHSH and CDR2 LQKENI. CDR3 bases: TGTGCCAGCTCACCCTCAGGGAACCAGCCCCAGCATTTT. Its protein product is CASSPSGNQPQHF.

A single count supports this clone. The chain uses TRBV29-1 and TRBJ2-7, with 8 bases fitting TRBD1. V lost 3 bases to trimming and J lost 4 bases; unmatched junction nucleotides: 2. The CDR3 loop spans 12 amino acids. Germline V gene sequence: CDR1 SQVTM, CDR2 ANQGSEA. CDR3 amino acids: CSVDRGLYEQYF. CDR3 nucleotide sequence: TGCAGCGTTGACAGGGGGCTTTACGAGCAGTACTTC.

This clone was observed a handful of times. This chain joins TRBV11-3 and TRBJ2-7, with D perhaps TRBD2 (6 bases). Germline V lookup: CDR1 SGHNT, CDR2 YENEEA. The CDR3 is 15 amino acids. V lost 1 base to trimming and J lost 0 bases, with 10 bases between them. The CDR3 reads CASSLGGTSSYEQYF. Here the CDR3 DNA reads TGTGCCAGCAGCTTAGGGGGGACTTCCTCCTACGAGCAGTACTTC.

The J gene is TRBJ1-4, the V gene TRBV27; the D is unclear. The CDR3 has 14 residues. From germline, CDR1 is MNHEY and CDR2 SMNVEV (reference sequence). V lost 9 bases and J 5 bases, leaving 16 bases between the germline ends. As DNA, the CDR3 is TGTGCCAGTAGAACCGGGAGGTTCAATGAAAAACTGTTTTTT. Translation gives CASRTGRFNEKLFF.